These 8 T cell receptor beta chains share one sample of origin, sequenced in a study of CD8 T cells in ankylosing spondylitis. TCRdb re-called the 5' RACE reads with MiXCR, one entry per CDR3 protein. The sample has around 75,000 distinct CDR3 sequences; approximately 5% are singletons. Sequenced input: blood, either unsorted or a sorted T cell fraction (not recorded which). The receptors come from a male donor with ankylosing spondylitis or in good health (not recorded which).

This clonotype was recorded at least ten times. An end of the junction differs from the germline gene, which may be a read error. J is TRBJ2-7 and V is TRBV7-8; TRBD1 matches at 7 bases. The CDR3 length is 12 residues. Germline CDR1 SGHVS, CDR2 FQNEAQ. The CDR3 sequence is CASSGDSGTYSF. The CDR3 DNA sequence: TGTGCCAGCAGCGGGGACAGCGGAACTTACTCTTTC. The full variable domain, in which reference TRBV7-8 and TRBJ2-7 provide the parts outside the CDR3, is GAGVSQSPRYKVAKRGQDVALRCDPISGHVSLFWYQQALGQGPEFLTYFQNEAQLDKSGLPSDRFFAERPEGSVSTLKIQRTQQEDSAVYLCASSGDSGTYSFGPGTRLTVT.

This clonotype appeared many times. The chain uses TRBV6-1 and TRBJ2-1; 8 bases agree with TRBD2. Germline V gene data show CDR1 as MNHNS and CDR2 as SASEGT. The length of the CDR3 is 15 residues. The ends lost 8 bases at V and 1 base at J; junction bases unmatched: 7. CDR3 sequence reads: CASSGGAVSYNEQFF. CDR3 bases: TGTGCCAGCTCCGGGGGGGCCGTGTCCTACAATGAGCAGTTCTTC.

This clonotype has at least ten counts. This chain joins TRBV6-1 and TRBJ1-2; D not resolved. V was clipped by 4 bases and J by 1 base, with 7 bases between them. CDR1 is MNHNS, CDR2 SASEGT, per germline. This CDR3 is built from 13 residues. In DNA, the CDR3 is TGTGCCAGCAGTGCGGATCTTAACTATGGCTACACCTTC. This codes for CASSADLNYGYTF.

This clonotype was detected many times. The chain has TRBV7-9 and TRBJ2-4; D gene uncertain. Germline V CDR1 and CDR2: SEHNR, FQNEAQ (reference sequence). The CDR3 spans 15 residues. V lost 5 bases to trimming and J lost 4 bases, with 15 bases between them. CDR3 protein: CASSNPTQLKNIQYF. CDR3 nucleotides: TGTGCCAGCAGCAATCCGACGCAGCTTAAAAACATTCAGTACTTC.

This clonotype was seen at least ten times. The chain joins TRBV18 to TRBJ1-2; D is uncertain. Trimming cost V 3 bases and J 2 bases, with 7 bases left between them. CDR3 length: 13 amino acids. Germline values: CDR1 KGHSH, CDR2 LQKENI. Here the CDR3 DNA reads TGTGCCAGCTCACCGGGCCTGAACTATGGCTACACCTTC. Translating gives CASSPGLNYGYTF.

This clonotype was counted many times. The V and J genes are TRBV5-1 and TRBJ1-1; weak D call: TRBD1 (6 bases). The germline V gene encodes CDR1 SGHRS and CDR2 YFSETQ. This CDR3 has 14 residues. V lost 3 bases, J lost 3 bases, and 12 bases lay in between. CDR3 sequence (DNA): TGCGCCAGCAGCTCCCTCGGGGGGCACACTGAAGCTTTCTTT. Its translation is CASSSLGGHTEAFF.

This clonotype was recorded many times. The CDR3 nucleotides are TGTGCCAGCACCGACCCAGGGAGGGCGAATGAGCAGTTCTTC. Translated, it gives CASTDPGRANEQFF. The rearrangement uses TRBV6-1 and TRBJ2-1; 7 nucleotides align to TRBD2. CDR3 size: 14 residues. With V trimmed by 7 bases and J by 7 bases, 10 bases remained unmatched. In germline, CDR1 is MNHNS, CDR2 SASEGT.

This clonotype was recorded many times. The chain recombines TRBV28 with TRBJ1-2; TRBD1 agrees at 8 bases. Losses at the gene ends were 7 bases for V and 6 bases for J; bases not matched to a gene: 13. Germline values: CDR1 MDHEN, CDR2 SYDVKM. The CDR3 is 15 residues long. This CDR3 is CASNTGGRASHGYTF. Here the CDR3 DNA reads TGTGCCAGCAACACAGGGGGACGGGCAAGCCATGGCTACACCTTC.